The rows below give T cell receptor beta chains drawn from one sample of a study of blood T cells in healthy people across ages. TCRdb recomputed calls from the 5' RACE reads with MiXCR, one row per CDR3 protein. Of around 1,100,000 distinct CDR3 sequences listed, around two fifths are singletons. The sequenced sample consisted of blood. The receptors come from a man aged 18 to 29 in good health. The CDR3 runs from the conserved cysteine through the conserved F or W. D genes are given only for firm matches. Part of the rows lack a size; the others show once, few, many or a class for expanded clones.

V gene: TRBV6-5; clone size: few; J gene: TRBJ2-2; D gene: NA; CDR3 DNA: TGTGCCAGCAGTTACAGGCCGACCACCGGGGAGCTGTTTTTT; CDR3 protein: CASSYRPTTGELFF
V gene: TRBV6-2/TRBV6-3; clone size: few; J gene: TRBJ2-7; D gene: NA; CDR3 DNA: TGTGCCAGCAGTACGGACGGGTACGAGCAGTACTTC; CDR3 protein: CASSTDGYEQYF
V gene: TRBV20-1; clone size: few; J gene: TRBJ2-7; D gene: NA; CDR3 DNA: TGCAGTGCTAGCGGGGACTCCTACAATGAGCAGTACTTC; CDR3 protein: CSASGDSYNEQYF
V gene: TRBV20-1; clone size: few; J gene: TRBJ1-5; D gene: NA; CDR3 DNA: TGCAGTGCTAGAGGTCTCACAGGGAATAGCAATCAGCCCCAGCATTTT; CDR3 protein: CSARGLTGNSNQPQHF
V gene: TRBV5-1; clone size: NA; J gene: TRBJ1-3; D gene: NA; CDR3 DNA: TGCGCCAGCAGCCTTGGGTACGGATCCTCTGGAAACACCATATATTTT; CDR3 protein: CASSLGYGSSGNTIYF
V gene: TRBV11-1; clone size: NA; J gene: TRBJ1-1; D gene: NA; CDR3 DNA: TGTGCCAGCAGCCCGAGGCTCGCGGGGGACACTGAAGCTTTCTTT; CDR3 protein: CASSPRLAGDTEAFF
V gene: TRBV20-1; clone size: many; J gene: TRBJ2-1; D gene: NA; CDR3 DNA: TGCAGTGCGCCTGACCCCGGGGGAGCTTCCTACAATGAGCAGTTCTTC; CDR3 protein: CSAPDPGGASYNEQFF
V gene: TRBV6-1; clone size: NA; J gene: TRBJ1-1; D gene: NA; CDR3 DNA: TGTGCCAGCAGTGCTTTAGGGAACACTGAAGCTTTCTTT; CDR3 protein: CASSALGNTEAFF
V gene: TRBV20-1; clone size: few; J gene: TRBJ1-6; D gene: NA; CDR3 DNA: TGCAGTGCCCGCGACGGGCTGAATTCACCCCTCCACTTT; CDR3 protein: CSARDGLNSPLHF
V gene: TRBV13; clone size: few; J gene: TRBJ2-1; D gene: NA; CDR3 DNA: TGTGCCAGCAGCTTAGTTATAACAGGGAGGAATGAGCAGTTCTTC; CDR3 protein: CASSLVITGRNEQFF
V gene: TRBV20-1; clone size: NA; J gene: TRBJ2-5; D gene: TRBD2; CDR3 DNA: TGCAGTGCTGAACGGGCGGGGGAAGAAGAGACCCAGTACTTC; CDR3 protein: CSAERAGEEETQYF
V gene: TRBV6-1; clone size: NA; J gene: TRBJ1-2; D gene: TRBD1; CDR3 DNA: TGTGCCAGTGATCCCACAGGGGGCGCAGGCTATGGCTACACCTTC; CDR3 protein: CASDPTGGAGYGYTF
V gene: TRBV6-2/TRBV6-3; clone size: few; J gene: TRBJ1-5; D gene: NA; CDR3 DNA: TGTGCCAGCAGAGAGAAAGGGACAATCAATCAGCCCCAGCATTTT; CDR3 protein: CASREKGTINQPQHF
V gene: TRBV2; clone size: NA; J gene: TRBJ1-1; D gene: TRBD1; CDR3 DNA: TGTGCCAGCAGGCTCACGACAGGGATGGGCACTGAAGCTTTCTTT; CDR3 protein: CASRLTTGMGTEAFF
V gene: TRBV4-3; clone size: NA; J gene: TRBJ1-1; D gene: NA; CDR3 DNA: TGCGCCAGCAGCCAAGAAAGATTTATCAGGGGGAACACTGAAGCTTTCTTT; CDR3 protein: CASSQERFIRGNTEAFF
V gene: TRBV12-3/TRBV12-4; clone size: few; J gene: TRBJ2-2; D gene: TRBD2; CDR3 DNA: TGTGCCAGCAGTCCACCTGCGGGGGAGAACACCGGGGAGCTGTTTTTT; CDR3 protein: CASSPPAGENTGELFF
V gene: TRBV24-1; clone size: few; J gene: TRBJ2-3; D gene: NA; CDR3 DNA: TGTGCCACCAGTGACGACAGAGATACGCAGTATTTT; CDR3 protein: CATSDDRDTQYF
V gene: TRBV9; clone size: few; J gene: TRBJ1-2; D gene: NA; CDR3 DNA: TGTGCCAGCAGCGGAGAAGGAAACTATGGCTACACCTTC; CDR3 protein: CASSGEGNYGYTF
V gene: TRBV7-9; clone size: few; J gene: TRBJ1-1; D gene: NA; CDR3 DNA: TGTGCCAGCAGCCACGGAGTTGTTAGCACTGAAGCTTTCTTT; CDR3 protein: CASSHGVVSTEAFF
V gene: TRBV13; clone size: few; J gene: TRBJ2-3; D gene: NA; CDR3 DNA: TGTGCCAGCAGCTTAGGCAGTATCGGGGGCGTAGATACGCAGTATTTT; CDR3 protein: CASSLGSIGGVDTQYF
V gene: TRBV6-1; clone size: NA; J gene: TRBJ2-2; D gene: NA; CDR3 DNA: TGTGCCAGCAGCCCCGGAGGGACCCATATCAACACCGGGGAGCTGTTTTTT; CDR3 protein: CASSPGGTHINTGELFF
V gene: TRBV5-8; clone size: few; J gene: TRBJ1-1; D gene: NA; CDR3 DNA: TGTGCCAGCAGCTTCGGGAGGTCGGCTTTCTTT; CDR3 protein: CASSFGRSAFF
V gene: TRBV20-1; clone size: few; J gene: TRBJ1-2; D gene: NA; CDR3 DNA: TGCAGTGCTATCGGGGACGGCGTCGTTGGCTACACCTTC; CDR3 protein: CSAIGDGVVGYTF
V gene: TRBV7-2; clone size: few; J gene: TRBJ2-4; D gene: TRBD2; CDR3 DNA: TGTGCCAGCAGCTTCGGGACTAGCCTTTCCGAAAACATTCAGTACTTC; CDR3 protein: CASSFGTSLSENIQYF
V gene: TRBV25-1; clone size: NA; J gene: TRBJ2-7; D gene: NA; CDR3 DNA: TGTGCCAGCAACGTAGGGGCCGCCAATGAGCAGTACTTC; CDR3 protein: CASNVGAANEQYF
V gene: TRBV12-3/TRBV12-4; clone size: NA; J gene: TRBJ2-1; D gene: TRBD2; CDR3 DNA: TGTGCCATCAGACCGTTCCCTAGCGGGGATGTCGCCTACAATGAGCAGTTCTTC; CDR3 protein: CAIRPFPSGDVAYNEQFF
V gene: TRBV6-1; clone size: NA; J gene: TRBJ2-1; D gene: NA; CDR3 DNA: TGTGCCAGCAGTGAACGGGGCCTCATCCTTAATGAGCAGTTCTTC; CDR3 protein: CASSERGLILNEQFF
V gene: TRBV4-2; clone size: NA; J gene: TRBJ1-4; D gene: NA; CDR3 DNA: TGTGCCGGCAGCCAAGACGGCAGGACGGAAAAACTGTTTTTT; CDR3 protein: CAGSQDGRTEKLFF
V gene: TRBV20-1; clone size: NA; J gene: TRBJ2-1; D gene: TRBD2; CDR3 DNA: TGCAGTGCTAGAAGGGGACTAAGGTCGGGCGACTCCTACAATGAGCAGTTCTTC; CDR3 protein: CSARRGLRSGDSYNEQFF
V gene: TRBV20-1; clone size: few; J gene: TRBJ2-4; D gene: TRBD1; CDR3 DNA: TGCAGTGCTACGAACAGGGGTGACATTCAGTACTTC; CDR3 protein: CSATNRGDIQYF
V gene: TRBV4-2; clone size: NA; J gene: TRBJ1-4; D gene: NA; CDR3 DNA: TGTGCCAGCAGCCAATCAGGGACAACTAGTGAAAAACTGTTTTTT; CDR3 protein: CASSQSGTTSEKLFF
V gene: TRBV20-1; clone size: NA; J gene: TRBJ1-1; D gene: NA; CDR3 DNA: TGCAGTGCTAGAAGGGGTCGGATTACTGAAGCTTTCTTT; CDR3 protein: CSARRGRITEAFF
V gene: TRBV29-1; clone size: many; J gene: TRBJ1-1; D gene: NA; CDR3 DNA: TGCAGTACCTACAGGAACACTGAAGCTTTCTTT; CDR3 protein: CSTYRNTEAFF
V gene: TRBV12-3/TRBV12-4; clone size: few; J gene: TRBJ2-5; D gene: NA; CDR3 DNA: TGTGCCAGCAGTACCTATGAGCTCCACGCGGAGACCCAGTACTTC; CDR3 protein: CASSTYELHAETQYF
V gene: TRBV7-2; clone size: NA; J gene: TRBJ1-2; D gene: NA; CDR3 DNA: TGTGCCAGCAGCTTAATGGGAAGAGTCTATGGCTACACCTTC; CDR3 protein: CASSLMGRVYGYTF
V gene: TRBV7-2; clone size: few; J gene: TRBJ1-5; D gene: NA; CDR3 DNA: TGTGCCTCCGGGGGGGTCAATCAGCCCCAGCATTTT; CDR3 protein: CASGGVNQPQHF
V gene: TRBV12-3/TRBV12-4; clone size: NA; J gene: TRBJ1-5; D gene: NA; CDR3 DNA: TGTGCCAGCAGCAGACGGACAGCCCCACCCAATCAGCCCCAGCATTTT; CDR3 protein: CASSRRTAPPNQPQHF
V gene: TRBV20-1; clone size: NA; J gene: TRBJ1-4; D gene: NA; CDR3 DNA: TGCAGTGCTAGAACTCGAAGCGGATCCTACTCCGAAAAACTGTTTTTT; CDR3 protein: CSARTRSGSYSEKLFF
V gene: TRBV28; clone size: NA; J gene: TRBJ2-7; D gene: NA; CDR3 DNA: TGTGCCAGCAGCTCTGGAGGGAGATTCTACAATGAGCAGTACTTC; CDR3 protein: CASSSGGRFYNEQYF
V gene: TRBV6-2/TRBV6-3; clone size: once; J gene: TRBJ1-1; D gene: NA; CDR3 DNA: TGTGCCAGCAGCCGCAACAGGGCCCCCACTGAAGCTTTCTTT; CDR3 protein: CASSRNRAPTEAFF
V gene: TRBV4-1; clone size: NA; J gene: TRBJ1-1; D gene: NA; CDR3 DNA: TGCGCTGCTGGGGCGCGGGGGGGTTCGAACACTGAAGCTTTCTTT; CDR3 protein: CAAGARGGSNTEAFF
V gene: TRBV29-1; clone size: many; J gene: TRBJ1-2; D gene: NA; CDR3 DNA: TGCAGAACATCAGGGAATGGTGGCTACACCTTC; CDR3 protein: CRTSGNGGYTF
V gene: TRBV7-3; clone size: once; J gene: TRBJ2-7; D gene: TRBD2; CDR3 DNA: TGTGCCAGCAGCAAACGGACTAGCGGTTATATGAATGAGCAGTACTTC; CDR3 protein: CASSKRTSGYMNEQYF
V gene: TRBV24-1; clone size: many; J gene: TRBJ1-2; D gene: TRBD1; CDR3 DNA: TGTGCCAGCGGGACAGAGTATGGCTACACCTTC; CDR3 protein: CASGTEYGYTF
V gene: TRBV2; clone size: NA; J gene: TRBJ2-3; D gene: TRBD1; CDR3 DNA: TGTGCCACCAGTCCCGGGACAGGGTTTGATACGCAGTATTTT; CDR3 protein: CATSPGTGFDTQYF
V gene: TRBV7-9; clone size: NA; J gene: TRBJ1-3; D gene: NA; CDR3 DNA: TGTGCCAGCAGCTTAGAACAGCACGGAAACACCATATATTTT; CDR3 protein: CASSLEQHGNTIYF
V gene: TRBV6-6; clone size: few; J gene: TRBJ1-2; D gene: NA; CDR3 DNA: TGTGCCAGCAGTTACTCGAACCCCCAGGGACGCAAGCAGGGCTACACCTTC; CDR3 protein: CASSYSNPQGRKQGYTF
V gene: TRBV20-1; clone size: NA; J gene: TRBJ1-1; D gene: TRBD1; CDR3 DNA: TGCAGTGCTAGTGACAGGGGGCTTGAAGCTTTCTTT; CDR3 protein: CSASDRGLEAFF
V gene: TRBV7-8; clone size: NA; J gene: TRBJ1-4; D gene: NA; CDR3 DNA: TGTGCCAGCAGCTTGGACAGATCAACTAATGAAAAACTGTTTTTT; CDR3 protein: CASSLDRSTNEKLFF
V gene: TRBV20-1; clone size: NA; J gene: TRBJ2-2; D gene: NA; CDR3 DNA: TGCAGTGCGGGCAGGGACACCGGGGAGCTGTTTTTT; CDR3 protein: CSAGRDTGELFF
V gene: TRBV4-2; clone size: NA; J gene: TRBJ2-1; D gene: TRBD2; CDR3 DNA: TGTGCCAGCAGCCAGCAAGATGTGGGGACTAGCGGGGGACTGCAGTACAATGAGCAGTTCTTC; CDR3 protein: CASSQQDVGTSGGLQYNEQFF
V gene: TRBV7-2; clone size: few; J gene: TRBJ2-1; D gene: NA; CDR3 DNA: TGTGCCAGCAGCGCAAAGTCGGGTGCCCATGAGCAGTTTTTC; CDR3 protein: CASSAKSGAHEQFF
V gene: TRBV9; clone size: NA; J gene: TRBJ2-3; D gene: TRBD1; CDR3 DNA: TGTGCCAGCAGCGCCAACCAGCGCCTCGGACAGGGGACCAGCACAGATACGCAGTATTTT; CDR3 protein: CASSANQRLGQGTSTDTQYF
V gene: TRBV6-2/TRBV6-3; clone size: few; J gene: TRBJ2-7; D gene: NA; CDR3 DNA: TGTGCCAGCAGTTACTCGAGGAAAGTCTACGAGCAGTACTTC; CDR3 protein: CASSYSRKVYEQYF
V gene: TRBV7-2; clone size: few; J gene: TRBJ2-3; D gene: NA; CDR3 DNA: TGTGCCAGCAGCTCCTCGGCCGCCTCCCATACGCAGTATTTT; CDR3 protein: CASSSSAASHTQYF